These T cell receptor beta chains were read from a single sample in a study of blood T cell repertoires in COVID-19. Profiling relied on immunoSEQ multiplex PCR, and the TCRdb table lists in-frame clones only, not all of them. The data contain roughly 260,000 clones, 70% to 90% of them seen just once; the ten biggest clones take up over 1.5%. The sequenced material came from PBMCs or T cells enriched from blood (not recorded which). These receptors came from a woman in her forties or fifties who had recovered from COVID-19. CDR3s include the opening cysteine and the closing phenylalanine or tryptophan. A D gene is named only where the DNA matches it firmly. Where a row states a size, it is once, few, many or the class of an expanded clone; other rows omit it.

J gene,D gene,V gene,clone size,CDR3 DNA,CDR3 protein
TRBJ2-1,.,TRBV20-1,.,TGCAGTGCTAGTCGGCCAGGGATTTACAATGAGCAGTTCTTC,CSASRPGIYNEQFF
TRBJ2-1,TRBD2,TRBV5-1,.,TGCGCCAGCAGAGGACTAGCTAGGGACTACAATGAGCAGTTCTTC,CASRGLARDYNEQFF
TRBJ2-2,.,TRBV4-2,.,TGTGCCAGCAGCCAAGAAACTTTTGGGGCCTCAGGCACCGGGGAGCTGTTTTTT,CASSQETFGASGTGELFF
TRBJ1-4,.,TRBV7-9,.,TGTGCCAGCAGCTTAGTCGGCGGGAAGGAAAAACTGTTTTTT,CASSLVGGKEKLFF
TRBJ1-4,TRBD1,TRBV9,.,TGTGCCAGCAGCCCGGACAGGGCTAGGCCTAATGAAAAACTGTTTTTT,CASSPDRARPNEKLFF
TRBJ1-2,.,TRBV19,.,TGTGCCAGTAGTATGGGCTCGGGCTACACCTTC,CASSMGSGYTF
TRBJ1-5,.,TRBV12-5,.,TGTGCTAGTGACTACCTGGGGCAGGGGTTAGGCAATCAGCCCCAGCATTTT,CASDYLGQGLGNQPQHF
TRBJ2-3,.,TRBV2,.,TGTGCCAGCACTCCGGCCCCCGGGTTTTCAGATACGCAGTATTTT,CASTPAPGFSDTQYF
TRBJ2-7,TRBD2,TRBV12-5,.,TGTGCTAGTGGTTTGGACAGCGGGCTAGCGGAGTACTACGAGCAGTACTTC,CASGLDSGLAEYYEQYF
TRBJ2-1,TRBD2,TRBV7-8,few,TGTGCCAGCAGATGGTCTAGCGGCAAGTACAATGAGCAGTTCTTC,CASRWSSGKYNEQFF
TRBJ1-6,TRBD1,TRBV28,.,TGTGCCACTCACAACGTCGGACAGGGCCTTAATTCACCCCTCCACTTT,CATHNVGQGLNSPLHF
TRBJ2-1,TRBD2,TRBV2,.,TGTGCCAGCAGTGCCGGGACTAGAAGTAGGGCGGATGAGCAGTTCTTC,CASSAGTRSRADEQFF
TRBJ2-7,.,TRBV6-5,.,TGTGCCAGCAGTTACAATCAGGGATCCTACTACGAGCAGTACTTC,CASSYNQGSYYEQYF
TRBJ1-2,.,TRBV28,.,TGTGCCAGCCATGACAGGACCGATTATGGCTACACCTTC,CASHDRTDYGYTF
TRBJ2-3,TRBD2,TRBV7-8,.,TGTGCCAGCAGCTTAGGTTGGGCGGGAGGTAGCACAGATACGCAGTATTTT,CASSLGWAGGSTDTQYF
TRBJ2-2,TRBD2,TRBV4-1,.,TGCGCCAGCAGTCCCACCCTAGCGGGAGGGCAGGGCGGGGAGCTGTTTTTT,CASSPTLAGGQGGELFF
TRBJ2-3,.,TRBV5-1,.,TGCGCCAGCAACGTGGGTGGCGGGGATACGCAGTATTTT,CASNVGGGDTQYF
TRBJ2-7,.,TRBV7-2,.,TGTGCCAGCAGCCCCGAGGGATCCTTCTACGAGCAGTACTTC,CASSPEGSFYEQYF
TRBJ1-2,TRBD1,TRBV6-5,few,TGTGCCAGCAGTCCGGACACCGGGACAGTTAACGGCTACACCTTC,CASSPDTGTVNGYTF
TRBJ2-4,TRBD1,TRBV28,few,TGTGCCAGCAGTTTATTTGGGACAGTTACCAAAAACATTCAGTACTTC,CASSLFGTVTKNIQYF
TRBJ2-5,TRBD2,TRBV14,.,TGTGCCAGCAGCCAACAGACTAGCGGGATAGCGGAGACCCAGTACTTC,CASSQQTSGIAETQYF
TRBJ2-1,TRBD2,TRBV3-1/TRBV3-2,.,TGTGCCAGCAGCCAAGATAGCGGGAGTGGGAATGAGCAGTTCTTC,CASSQDSGSGNEQFF
TRBJ1-2,.,TRBV9,.,TGTGCCAGCAGCGTAGGCCCAGACTCCTACTATGGCTACACCTTC,CASSVGPDSYYGYTF
TRBJ2-5,TRBD1,TRBV11-2,.,TGTGCCAGCAGCTCACAGGGGCCTACGAAGACCCAGTACTTC,CASSSQGPTKTQYF
TRBJ1-4,.,TRBV18,.,TGTGCCAGCTCAACCGGGCGCTCGAGGGAGAAACTGTTTTTT,CASSTGRSREKLFF
TRBJ2-1,TRBD2,TRBV11-3,.,TGTGCCAGCAGCTTAGGTGGAGCGGGGGAGAACAATGAGCAGTTCTTC,CASSLGGAGENNEQFF
TRBJ1-1,TRBD1,TRBV19,.,TGTGCCAGTAGGTTACAGGGGGTGAACACTGAAGCTTTCTTT,CASRLQGVNTEAFF
TRBJ2-1,TRBD2,TRBV19,.,TGTGCCAGTAGTATCCTAGCGGGAGATTACAATGAGCAGTTCTTC,CASSILAGDYNEQFF
TRBJ1-2,TRBD1,TRBV7-2,.,TGTGCCAGCAGCTTCTCCCCGAGACCCAATGTACAGGGGGCGTATGGCTACACCTTC,CASSFSPRPNVQGAYGYTF
TRBJ2-1,TRBD1,TRBV15,.,TGTGCCACCAGCAGGGGACAGGGTTTCCACAATGAGCAGTTCTTC,CATSRGQGFHNEQFF
TRBJ1-2,.,TRBV5-1,.,TGCGCCAGCGGGGGAGACAGGACTAACTATGGCTACACCTTC,CASGGDRTNYGYTF
TRBJ2-2,.,TRBV7-2,.,TGTGCCAGCAGCCCCCTCGTCCTAGTGGCGAACACCGGGGAGCTGTTTTTT,CASSPLVLVANTGELFF
TRBJ2-1,.,TRBV7-2,once,TGTGCCAGCAGCTTAGACTTTAGCTCCTACAATGAGCAGTTCTTC,CASSLDFSSYNEQFF
TRBJ2-5,TRBD2,TRBV23-1,once,TGCGCCAGCCACGTCAAGGAGGTGCAGGCGGGGGGTCAAGAGACCCAGTACTTC,CASHVKEVQAGGQETQYF
TRBJ2-1,TRBD2,TRBV5-1,.,TGCGCCAGCAGCCCAGGGACTAGCGCGCTGTTTTCCTACAATGAGCAGTTCTTC,CASSPGTSALFSYNEQFF
TRBJ2-1,TRBD1,TRBV3-1/TRBV3-2,.,TGTGCCAGCAGCCAAGCCCAGGGGGTTAACAATGAGCAGTTCTTC,CASSQAQGVNNEQFF